Presented here are 6 T cell receptor beta chains from one specimen sequenced in a study of blood T cell repertoires in COVID-19. Assay used: immunoSEQ multiplex PCR; TCRdb lists only in-frame clones, some missing. The sample carries around 240,000 clones, approximately 85% recorded once. Sequencing was carried out using peripheral blood. The receptor source for this set is a man aged 35-49 years with acute or convalescent COVID-19.

The J gene is TRBJ2-1, the V gene TRBV5-5; a possible D gene is TRBD2 (7 bases). Trimming pared 4 bases from V and 4 bases from J, leaving 24 bases between. The germline V gene has CDR1 SGHKS and CDR2 YYEKEE (reference sequence). CDR3 length: 18 residues. This chain's CDR3 is CASSTEGRGRPFYNEQFF. DNA of the CDR3: TGTGCCAGCAGCACCGAGGGGCGGGGGCGACCTTTTTACAATGAGCAGTTCTTC.

In its sample, this clone was seen once. The V call is TRBV19, the J call TRBJ2-2; 12 positions match TRBD1. The CDR3 is made up of 16 amino acids. The V segment lost 4 bases and the J segment 6 bases; nucleotides outside the gene matches: 6. Germline V gene data show CDR1 as LNHDA and CDR2 as SQIVND (reference sequence). CDR3 DNA: TGTGCCAGTAGTACGCGGGACAGGGGGCTTTCCGGGGAGCTGTTTTTT. This sequence encodes CASSTRDRGLSGELFF.

The gene calls are TRBV9 and TRBJ2-5; D is perhaps TRBD2 (6 bases). The germline V gene has CDR1 SGDLS and CDR2 YYNGEE. The V end was cut by 3 bases, the J end by 7 bases, with 13 bases between. CDR3 length equals 13 residues. CDR3: CASSASSGGTQYF. In DNA, the CDR3 is TGTGCCAGCAGCGCGTCCTCCGGGGGGACCCAGTACTTC.

The chain carries TRBV18 and TRBJ1-2, with D unresolved. Germline CDR1 reads KGHSH; CDR2 reads LQKENI. The CDR3 contains 14 residues. V dropped 1 base and J dropped 5 bases, with 11 bases sitting between them. The CDR3 loop reads CASSPRGEEYGYTF. The DNA for the CDR3 is TGTGCCAGCTCACCACGGGGAGAAGAATATGGCTACACCTTC.

In its sample, this clone was seen many times. The chain joins TRBV15 to TRBJ1-4; tentative D call: TRBD1 (5 bases). V gave up 1 base and J gave up 1 base, with 19 bases separating them. This CDR3 region has 19 residues. Per the germline V gene, CDR1 is LNHNV and CDR2 is YYDKDF (reference sequence). The CDR3 reads CATSRVRLIGGGTNEKLFF. CDR3 nucleotide sequence: TGTGCCACCAGCAGAGTCCGTCTAATCGGGGGGGGAACTAATGAAAAACTGTTTTTT.

The rearrangement links TRBV7-9 to TRBJ1-4; D is unresolved. From germline, CDR1 is SEHNR and CDR2 FQNEAQ (reference sequence). V shed 0 bases and J shed 7 bases, with 12 bases lying between them. The CDR3 covers 15 residues. The chain's CDR3 is CASSLAVGGGEKLFF. CDR3 DNA: TGTGCCAGCAGCTTAGCGGTCGGAGGTGGTGAAAAACTGTTTTTT.